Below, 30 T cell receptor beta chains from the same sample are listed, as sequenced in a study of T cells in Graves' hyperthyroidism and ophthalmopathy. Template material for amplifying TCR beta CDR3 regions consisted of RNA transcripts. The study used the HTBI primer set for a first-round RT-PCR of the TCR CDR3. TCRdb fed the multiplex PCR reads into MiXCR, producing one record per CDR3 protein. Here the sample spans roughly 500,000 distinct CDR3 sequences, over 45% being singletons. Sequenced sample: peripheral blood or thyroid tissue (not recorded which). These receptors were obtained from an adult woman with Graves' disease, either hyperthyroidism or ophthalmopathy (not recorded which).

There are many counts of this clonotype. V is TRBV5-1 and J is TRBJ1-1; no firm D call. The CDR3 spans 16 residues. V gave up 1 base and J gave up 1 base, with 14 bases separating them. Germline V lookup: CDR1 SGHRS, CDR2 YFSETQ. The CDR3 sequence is CASSLLGSGQNTEAFF. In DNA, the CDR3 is TGCGCCAGCAGCTTGTTAGGTTCAGGCCAGAACACTGAAGCTTTCTTT.

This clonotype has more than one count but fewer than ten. The CDR3 reads CASSGDRSYDEKLFF. CDR3 bases: TGTGCCAGCAGTGGGGACAGGTCCTACGATGAAAAACTGTTTTTT. V and J are TRBV25-1 and TRBJ1-4, with 8 positions matching TRBD1. The germline gives CDR1 MGHDK, CDR2 SYGVNS. The CDR3 loop spans 15 amino acids. V lost 4 bases and J lost 6; bases outside the gene matches: 7. The whole variable domain, filled in from reference TRBV25-1 and TRBJ1-4, reads EADIYQTPRYLVIGTGKKITLECSQTMGHDKMYWYQQDPGMELHLIHYSYGVNSTEKGDLSSESTVSRIRTEHFPLTLESARPSHTSQYLCASSGDRSYDEKLFFGSGTQLSVL.

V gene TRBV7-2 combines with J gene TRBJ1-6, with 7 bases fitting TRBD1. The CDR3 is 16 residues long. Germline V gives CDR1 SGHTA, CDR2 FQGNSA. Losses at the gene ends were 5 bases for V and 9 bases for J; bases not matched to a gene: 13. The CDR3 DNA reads TGTGCCAGCAGCCGGCGAGGACAGGCGGCGGGTTCACCCCTCCACTTT. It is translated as CASSRRGQAAGSPLHF. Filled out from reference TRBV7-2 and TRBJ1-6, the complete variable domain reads GAGVSQSPSNKVTEKGKDVELRCDPISGHTALYWYRQSLGQGLEFLIYFQGNSAPDKSGLPSDRFSAERTGGSVSTLTIQRTQQEDSAVYLCASSRRGQAAGSPLHFGNGTRLTVT.

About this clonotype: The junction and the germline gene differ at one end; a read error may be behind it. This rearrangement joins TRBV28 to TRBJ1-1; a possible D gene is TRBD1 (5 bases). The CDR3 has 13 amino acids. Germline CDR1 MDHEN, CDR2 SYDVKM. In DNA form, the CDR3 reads TGTGCCGGCAGTCAGGGACGGGCTTTCGGGGCTTTCTTT. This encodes CAGSQGRAFGAFF.

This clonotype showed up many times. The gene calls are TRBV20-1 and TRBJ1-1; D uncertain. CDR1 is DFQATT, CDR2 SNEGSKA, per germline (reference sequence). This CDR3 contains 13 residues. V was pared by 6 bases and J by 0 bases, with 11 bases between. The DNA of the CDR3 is TGCAGTGCCTATGGGCCCTTGAACACTGAAGCTTTCTTT. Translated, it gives CSAYGPLNTEAFF.

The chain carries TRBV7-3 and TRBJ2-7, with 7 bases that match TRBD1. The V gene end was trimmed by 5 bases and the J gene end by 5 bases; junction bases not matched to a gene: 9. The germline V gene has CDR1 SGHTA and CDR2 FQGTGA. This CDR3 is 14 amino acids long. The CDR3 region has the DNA TGTGCCAGCAGCCCGACAGGGTTTCTGGACGAGCAGTACTTC. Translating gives CASSPTGFLDEQYF.

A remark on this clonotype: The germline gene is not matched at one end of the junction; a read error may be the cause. The CDR3 DNA is TGTGCCAGCAGTAGCACAGGGGGTTTGGGAAGCACCATATATTTT. Protein product: CASSSTGGLGSTIYF. The chain is built from TRBV12-3 or TRBV12-4 and TRBJ1-3; 8 bases line up with TRBD1. The CDR3 has 15 amino acids.

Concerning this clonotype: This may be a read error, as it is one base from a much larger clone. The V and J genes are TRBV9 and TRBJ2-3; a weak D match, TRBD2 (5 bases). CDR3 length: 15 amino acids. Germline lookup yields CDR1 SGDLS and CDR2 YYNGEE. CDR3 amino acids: CASSPDSSSTDMQYF. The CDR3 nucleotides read TGTGCCAGCAGCCCGGACTCGTCTAGCACAGATATGCAGTATTTT.

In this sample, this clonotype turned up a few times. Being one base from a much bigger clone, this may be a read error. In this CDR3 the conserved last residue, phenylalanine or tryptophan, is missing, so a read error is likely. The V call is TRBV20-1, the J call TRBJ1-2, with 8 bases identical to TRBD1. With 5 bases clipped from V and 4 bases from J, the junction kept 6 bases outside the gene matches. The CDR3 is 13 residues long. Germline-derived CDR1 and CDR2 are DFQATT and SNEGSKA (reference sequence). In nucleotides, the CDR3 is TGCAGTGCTGCGGACAGGGCGAGCTATGGCTACACCCTC. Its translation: CSAADRASYGYTL.

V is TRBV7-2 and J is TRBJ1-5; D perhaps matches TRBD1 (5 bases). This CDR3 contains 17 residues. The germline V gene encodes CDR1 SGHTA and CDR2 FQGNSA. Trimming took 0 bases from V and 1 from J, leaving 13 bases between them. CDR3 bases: TGTGCCAGCAGCTTAGCGGGGACTGGAGGAAGCAATCAGCCCCAGCATTTT. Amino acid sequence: CASSLAGTGGSNQPQHF.

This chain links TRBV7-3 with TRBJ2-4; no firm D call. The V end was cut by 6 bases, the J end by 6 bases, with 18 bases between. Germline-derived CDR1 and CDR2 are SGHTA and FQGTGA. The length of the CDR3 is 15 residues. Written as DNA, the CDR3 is TGTGCCAGCAGGTTTTCGGGTACCGGTACAAACATTCAGTACTTC. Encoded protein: CASRFSGTGTNIQYF.

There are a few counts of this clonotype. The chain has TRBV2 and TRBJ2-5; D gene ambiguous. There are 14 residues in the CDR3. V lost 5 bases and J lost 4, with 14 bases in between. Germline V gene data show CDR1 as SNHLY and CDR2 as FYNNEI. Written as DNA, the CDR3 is TGTGCCAGCAGTTTCCCCACCCGGGCAGAGACCCAGTACTTC. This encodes CASSFPTRAETQYF.

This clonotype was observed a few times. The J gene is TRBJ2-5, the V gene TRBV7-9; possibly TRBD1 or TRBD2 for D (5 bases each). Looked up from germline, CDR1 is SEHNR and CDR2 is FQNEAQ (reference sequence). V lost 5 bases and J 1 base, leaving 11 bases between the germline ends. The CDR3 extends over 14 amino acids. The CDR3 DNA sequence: TGTGCCAGCAGCCACCGGGACCCCCAAGAGACCCAGTACTTC. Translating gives CASSHRDPQETQYF.

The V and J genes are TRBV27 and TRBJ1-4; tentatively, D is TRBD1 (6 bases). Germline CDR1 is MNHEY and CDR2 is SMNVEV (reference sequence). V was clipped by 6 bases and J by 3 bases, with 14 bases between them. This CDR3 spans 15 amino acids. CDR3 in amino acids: CASSRPGQANEKLFF. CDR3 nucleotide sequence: TGTGCCAGCAGCCGACCGGGACAAGCTAATGAAAAACTGTTTTTT.

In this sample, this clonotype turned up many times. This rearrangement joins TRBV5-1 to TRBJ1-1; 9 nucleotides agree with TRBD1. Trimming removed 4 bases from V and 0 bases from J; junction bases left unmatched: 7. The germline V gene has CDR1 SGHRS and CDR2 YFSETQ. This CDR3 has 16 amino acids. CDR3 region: CASSAGQGSMNTEAFF. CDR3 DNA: TGCGCCAGCAGCGCGGGACAGGGCAGCATGAACACTGAAGCTTTCTTT. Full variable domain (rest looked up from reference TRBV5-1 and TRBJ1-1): KAGVTQTPRYLIKTRGQQVTLSCSPISGHRSVSWYQQTPGQGLQFLFEYFSETQRNKGNFPGRFSGRQFSNSRSEMNVSTLELGDSALYLCASSAGQGSMNTEAFFGQGTRLTVV.

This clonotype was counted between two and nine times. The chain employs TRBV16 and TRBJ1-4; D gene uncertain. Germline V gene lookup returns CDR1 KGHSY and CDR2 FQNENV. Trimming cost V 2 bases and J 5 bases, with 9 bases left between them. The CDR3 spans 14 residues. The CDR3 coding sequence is TGTGCCAGCAGCCAACGGTTTGCAAATGAAAAACTGTTTTTT. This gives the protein CASSQRFANEKLFF.

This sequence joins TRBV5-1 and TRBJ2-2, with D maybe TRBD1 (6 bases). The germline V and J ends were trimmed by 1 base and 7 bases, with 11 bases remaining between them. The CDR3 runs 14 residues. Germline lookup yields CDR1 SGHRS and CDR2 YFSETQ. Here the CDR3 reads CASSLKAGDGELFF. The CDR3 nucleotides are TGCGCCAGCAGCTTGAAGGCAGGGGACGGGGAGCTGTTTTTT.

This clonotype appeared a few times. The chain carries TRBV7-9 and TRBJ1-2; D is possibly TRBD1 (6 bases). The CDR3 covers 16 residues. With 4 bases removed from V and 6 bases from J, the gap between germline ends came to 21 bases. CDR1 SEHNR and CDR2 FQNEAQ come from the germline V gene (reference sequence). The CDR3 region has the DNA TGTGCCAGCAGCTGGCGGGACACTTCCGGGGACGATGGCTACACCTTC. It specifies CASSWRDTSGDDGYTF.

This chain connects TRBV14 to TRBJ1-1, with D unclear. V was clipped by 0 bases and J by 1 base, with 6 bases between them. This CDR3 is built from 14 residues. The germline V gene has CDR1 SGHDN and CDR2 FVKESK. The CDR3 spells CASSQDLGNTEAFF. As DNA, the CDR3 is TGTGCCAGCAGCCAAGATCTGGGGAACACTGAAGCTTTCTTT.

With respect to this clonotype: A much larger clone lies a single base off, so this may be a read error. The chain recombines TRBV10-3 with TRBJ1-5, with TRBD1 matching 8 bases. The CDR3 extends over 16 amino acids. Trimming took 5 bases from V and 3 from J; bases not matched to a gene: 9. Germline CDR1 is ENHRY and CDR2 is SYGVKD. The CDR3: CAISTGTGADNQPQHF. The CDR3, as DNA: TGTGCCATCAGTACCGGGACAGGAGCTGACAATCAGCCCCAGCATTTT.

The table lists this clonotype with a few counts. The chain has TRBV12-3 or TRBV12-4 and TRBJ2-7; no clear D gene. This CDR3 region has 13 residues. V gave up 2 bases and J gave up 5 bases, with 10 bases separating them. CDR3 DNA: TGTGCCAGCAGTTTACGACTCAACCACGAGCAGTACTTC. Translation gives CASSLRLNHEQYF.

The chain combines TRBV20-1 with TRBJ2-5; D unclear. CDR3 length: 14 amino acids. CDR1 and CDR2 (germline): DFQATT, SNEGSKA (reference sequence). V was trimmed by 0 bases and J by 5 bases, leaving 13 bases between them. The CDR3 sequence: CSARDRRSGETQYF. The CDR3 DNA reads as TGCAGTGCTAGAGATCGCCGGTCTGGGGAGACCCAGTACTTC.

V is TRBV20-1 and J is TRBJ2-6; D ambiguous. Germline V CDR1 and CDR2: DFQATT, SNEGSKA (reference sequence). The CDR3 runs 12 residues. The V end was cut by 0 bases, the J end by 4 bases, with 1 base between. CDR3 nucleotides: TGCAGTGCTAGAGAAGGGGCCAACGTCCTGACTTTC. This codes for CSAREGANVLTF.

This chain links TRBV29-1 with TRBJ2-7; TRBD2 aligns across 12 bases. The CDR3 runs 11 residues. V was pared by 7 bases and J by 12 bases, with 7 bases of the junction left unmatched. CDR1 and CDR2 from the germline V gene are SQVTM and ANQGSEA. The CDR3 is CSATTSGGTYF. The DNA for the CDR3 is TGCAGCGCTACTACTAGCGGGGGGACGTACTTC.

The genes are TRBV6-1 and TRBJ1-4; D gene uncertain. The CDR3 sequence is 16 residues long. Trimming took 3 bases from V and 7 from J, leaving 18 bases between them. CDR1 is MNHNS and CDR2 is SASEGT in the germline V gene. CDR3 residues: CASSEFLETPFEKLFF. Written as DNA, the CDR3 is TGTGCCAGCAGTGAGTTTCTAGAGACCCCATTTGAAAAACTGTTTTTT.

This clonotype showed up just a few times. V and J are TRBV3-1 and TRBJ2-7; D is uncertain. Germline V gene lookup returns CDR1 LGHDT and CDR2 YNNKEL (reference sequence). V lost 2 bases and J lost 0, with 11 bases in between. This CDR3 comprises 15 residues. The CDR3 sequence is CASSQFLGISYEQYF. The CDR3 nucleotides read TGTGCCAGCAGCCAATTTCTGGGCATCTCCTACGAGCAGTACTTC.

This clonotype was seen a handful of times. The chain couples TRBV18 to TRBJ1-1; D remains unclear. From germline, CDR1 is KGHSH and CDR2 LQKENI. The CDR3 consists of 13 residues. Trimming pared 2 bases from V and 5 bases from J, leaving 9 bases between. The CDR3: CASSPARRTEAFF. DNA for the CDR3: TGTGCCAGCTCACCAGCCAGAAGAACTGAAGCTTTCTTT.

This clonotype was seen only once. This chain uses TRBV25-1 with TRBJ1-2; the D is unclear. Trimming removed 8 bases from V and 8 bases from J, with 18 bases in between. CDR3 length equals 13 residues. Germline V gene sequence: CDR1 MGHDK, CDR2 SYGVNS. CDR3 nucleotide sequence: TGTGCCAGCCAAGGTCTGGGTGTGAGAGGCTACACCTTC. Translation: CASQGLGVRGYTF.

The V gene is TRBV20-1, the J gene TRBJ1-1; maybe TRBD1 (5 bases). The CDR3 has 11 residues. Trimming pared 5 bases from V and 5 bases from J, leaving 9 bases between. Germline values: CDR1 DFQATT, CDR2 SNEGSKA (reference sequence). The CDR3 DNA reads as TGCAGTGCTGGGACCGGGACTGAAGCTTTCTTT. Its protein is CSAGTGTEAFF.

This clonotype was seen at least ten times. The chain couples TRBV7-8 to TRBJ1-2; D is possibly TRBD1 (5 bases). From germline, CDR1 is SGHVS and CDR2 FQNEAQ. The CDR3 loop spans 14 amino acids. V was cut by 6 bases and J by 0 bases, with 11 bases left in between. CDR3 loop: CASREDTTNYGYTF. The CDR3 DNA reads TGTGCCAGCAGGGAGGACACCACTAACTATGGCTACACCTTC.